Below, 6 T cell receptor beta chains from the same sample are listed, as sequenced in a study of CD8 T cells in Susac syndrome. RNA totalling about 0.5 to 1 ug underwent reverse transcription with random hexamers. TCRdb independently ran MiXCR on the immunoSEQ multiplex PCR reads; one entry per CDR3 protein. The sample lists 70,000 to 100,000 distinct CDR3 sequences; 90% to 95% were seen once. Sample: CD8+ T cells from PBMCs. The receptor set was obtained from a human donor in good health.

The chain links TRBV2 to TRBJ1-6; D possibly corresponds to TRBD1 (5 bases). This CDR3 region has 15 residues. Germline CDR1 SNHLY, CDR2 FYNNEI. V was cut by 7 bases and J by 10 bases, with 20 bases left in between. The CDR3 reads CASNLGDLGWSPLHF. CDR3 DNA: TGTGCCAGCAATTTAGGGGATTTGGGATGGTCACCCCTCCACTTT.

The genes are TRBV3-1 and TRBJ1-2; D possibly corresponds to TRBD1 (5 bases). Germline V gene data show CDR1 as LGHDT and CDR2 as YNNKEL (reference sequence). The CDR3 has 12 amino acids. Trimming took 6 bases from V and 4 from J, leaving 9 bases between them. The CDR3 region is CASRQEGYGYTF. In nucleotides, the CDR3 is TGTGCCAGCAGACAGGAGGGCTATGGCTACACCTTC.

V and J are TRBV6-1 and TRBJ2-2, with D maybe TRBD1 (6 bases). Germline lookup yields CDR1 MNHNS and CDR2 SASEGT. This CDR3 has 16 amino acids. Trimming took off 6 bases at V and 7 bases at J, with 21 bases between the two ends. The CDR3: CASSPAYRVGGGELFF. The CDR3 DNA follows: TGTGCCAGCAGCCCTGCTTACAGGGTTGGGGGCGGGGAGCTGTTTTTT.

This chain links TRBV3-1 with TRBJ2-7, with unresolved D. The CDR3 covers 11 residues. CDR1 and CDR2 (germline): LGHDT, YNNKEL (reference sequence). Trimming cost V 1 base and J 7 bases, with 5 bases left between them. The chain's CDR3 is CASSQVREQYF. CDR3 DNA: TGTGCCAGCAGCCAAGTACGGGAGCAGTACTTC.

The genes are TRBV15 and TRBJ2-1; D not certain. Between the trimmed V and J ends, which lost 5 bases and 3 bases, there was a span of 20 bases. CDR3 length equals 17 residues. Germline V gene lookup returns CDR1 LNHNV and CDR2 YYDKDF (reference sequence). Here the CDR3 DNA reads TGTGCCACCAGCCCTAATGTGGCTGCGACATTCTACAATGAGCAGTTCTTC. Translating gives CATSPNVAATFYNEQFF.

This clonotype came up once. The V and J genes are TRBV12-3 or TRBV12-4 and TRBJ2-5; perhaps D is TRBD1 or TRBD2 (5 bases each). This CDR3 has 14 amino acids. V was shortened by 7 bases and J by 9 bases, with 21 bases between the two germline ends. CDR3 in amino acids: CASTYGTTNGAQYF. CDR3 coding DNA: TGTGCCAGCACCTACGGGACCACGAACGGGGCCCAGTACTTC.